One TCR beta chain is described in this entry. Its antigen is not known. The data originate from a study of blood T cells in healthy people across ages. Using a J-beta primer mix together with a sample-barcoded 5' primer, a second PCR was run for about 6 to 11 cycles. TCRdb re-called the 5' RACE reads through MiXCR, storing one row per CDR3 protein. This table holds some 1,500,000 distinct CDR3 sequences, approximately 39% found once. The germline V gene encodes CDR1 DFQATT and CDR2 SNEGSKA (reference sequence). The CDR3 loop spans 15 amino acids. V trimming: 0 bases; J trimming: 9 bases; junction bases outside the gene matches: 6. Donor samples were obtained from healthy Caucasian individuals from Russia, aged roughly 6 to 95. It was ten milliliters of peripheral blood that were drawn from each donor. The extraction recovered at least 6 micrograms of total RNA per sample. Study-wide findings and caveats: The long-lived group displayed more naive CD4+ cells, plus higher diversity, than the aged donors did.

Sequencing was carried out using blood. This clonotype originated in a young woman in good health. The genes are TRBV20-1 and TRBJ1-6; 9 bases match TRBD1. The CDR3 nucleotides are TGCAGTGCTAGAGATCGTGGGACAGGGCCTTCACCCCTCCACTTT. Translating gives CSARDRGTGPSPLHF.